Presented here are 26 T cell receptor beta chains from one specimen sequenced in a study of T cell changes during pregnancy in multiple sclerosis. The repertoire was sequenced with immunoSEQ multiplex PCR; TCRdb's copy has only in-frame clones and lacks some. The data contain about 39,000 clones, around 90% of them singletons. The source was CD4+ T cells from peripheral blood mononuclear cells, collected after pregnancy. The receptor set was obtained from a female donor in good health, enrolled as a control in a pregnancy study.

The chain has TRBV5-1 and TRBJ2-3; TRBD2 matches at 11 bases. J was trimmed by 5 bases and V by 4 bases; bases with no gene match: 15. Looked up from germline, CDR1 is SGHRS and CDR2 is YFSETQ. This CDR3 is built from 18 residues. In DNA form, the CDR3 reads TGCGCCAGCAGCCCCAACCCCCTAGCGGGGGGATCCCTAGATACGCAGTATTTT. Translated, it gives CASSPNPLAGGSLDTQYF. Supplemented by reference TRBV5-1 and TRBJ2-3, the full variable domain reads KAGVTQTPRYLIKTRGQQVTLSCSPISGHRSVSWYQQTPGQGLQFLFEYFSETQRNKGNFPGRFSGRQFSNSRSEMNVSTLELGDSALYLCASSPNPLAGGSLDTQYFGPGTRLTVL.

This chain uses TRBV7-9 with TRBJ1-1; the D gene is possibly TRBD1 (5 bases). Germline values: CDR1 SEHNR, CDR2 FQNEAQ (reference sequence). With 8 bases removed from V and 0 bases from J, the gap between germline ends came to 13 bases. The CDR3 is 14 residues long. CDR3 protein: CASSRTTMNTEAFF. The CDR3 DNA is TGTGCCAGCTCCAGGACAACCATGAACACTGAAGCTTTCTTT.

The chain uses TRBV6-4 and TRBJ2-3; D might be TRBD1 (6 bases). The V gene's germline CDR1 is MRHNA and CDR2 SNTAGT. Trimming removed 0 bases at V and 4 bases at J, with 14 bases between. The CDR3 totals 16 residues. The CDR3 DNA reads TGTGCCAGCAGTGACTCTCAGGCAGGGGATTCAGATACGCAGTATTTT. Translation gives CASSDSQAGDSDTQYF.

The V gene is TRBV11-2, the J gene TRBJ1-6; D remains unclear. With 2 bases removed from V and 7 bases from J, the gap between germline ends came to 15 bases. Germline loops: CDR1 SGHAT, CDR2 FQNNGV. The CDR3 has 16 residues. The CDR3 nucleotides read TGTGCCAGCAGCTTACCTCTCCGTGCGGAAAATTCACCCCTCCACTTT. Protein product: CASSLPLRAENSPLHF.

The genes are TRBV6-6 and TRBJ2-5; possibly TRBD2 for D (6 bases). CDR3 length equals 15 residues. Germline V gene data show CDR1 as MNHNY and CDR2 as SVGAGI (reference sequence). Trimming removed 0 bases at V and 2 bases at J, with 10 bases between. CDR3 residues: CASSYSVGGQETQYF. The DNA of the CDR3 is TGTGCCAGCAGTTACTCGGTCGGGGGACAAGAGACCCAGTACTTC.

The genes are TRBV14 and TRBJ1-2; maybe TRBD1 (6 bases). Trimming removed 4 bases at V and 8 bases at J, with 20 bases between. The CDR3 is 15 amino acids. Germline CDR1 SGHDN, CDR2 FVKESK. This CDR3 reads CASSLRGTQGSGYTF. The CDR3 nucleotides read TGTGCCAGCAGCCTCCGAGGGACCCAGGGGAGCGGCTACACCTTC.

The genes are TRBV11-2 and TRBJ1-2; TRBD1 might be the D (6 bases). Germline V CDR1 and CDR2: SGHAT, FQNNGV. This CDR3 contains 11 residues. The V end was cut by 3 bases, the J end by 10 bases, with 9 bases between. This CDR3 reads CASSLGGPYTF. DNA for the CDR3: TGTGCCAGCAGCTTGGGGGGGCCCTACACCTTC.

This chain links TRBV27 with TRBJ2-3, with 8 positions matching TRBD1. Germline CDR1 and CDR2: MNHEY and SMNVEV (reference sequence). CDR3 length: 14 amino acids. After removal of 6 bases from V and 6 bases from J, the junction contained 8 bases not matched to a gene. CDR3 region: CASSHRGAGDTQYF. The DNA of the CDR3 is TGTGCCAGCAGCCACAGGGGGGCCGGGGATACGCAGTATTTT.

The V call is TRBV19, the J call TRBJ1-2; a possible D gene is TRBD1 (5 bases). In germline, CDR1 is LNHDA, CDR2 SQIVND (reference sequence). Trimming took off 1 base at V and 6 bases at J, with 12 bases between the two ends. The CDR3 runs to 14 residues. CDR3 DNA sequence: TGTGCCAGTAGTATAGCACAGGCCGTAGATGGCTACACCTTC. Translation gives CASSIAQAVDGYTF.

This chain links TRBV7-8 with TRBJ1-1; D ambiguous. CDR1 is SGHVS, CDR2 FQNEAQ, per germline. Trimming stripped 4 bases from V and 3 bases from J, with 18 bases between. The CDR3 is 16 residues long. In DNA form, the CDR3 reads TGTGCCAGCAGCTCCAGGAGGCAGGTTTCGGACACTGAAGCTTTCTTT. It encodes CASSSRRQVSDTEAFF.

The rearrangement links TRBV2 to TRBJ1-2, with D unclear. Germline V gene data show CDR1 as SNHLY and CDR2 as FYNNEI. The ends were cut back, 4 bases at V and 5 bases at J, with 8 bases in the middle. This CDR3 is 12 amino acids long. The CDR3 reads CASSAYRYGYTF. The DNA of the CDR3 is TGTGCCAGCAGTGCATACAGATATGGCTACACCTTC.

The chain has TRBV7-2 and TRBJ2-6; 15 bases agree with TRBD2. This CDR3 has 19 amino acids. Per germline, CDR1 SGHTA and CDR2 FQGNSA. J lost 4 bases, V lost 1 base, and 5 bases had no gene match. CDR3 amino acids: CASSLGGLAGGAGANVLTF. CDR3 in DNA: TGTGCCAGCAGCTTAGGGGGACTAGCGGGAGGAGCGGGGGCCAACGTCCTGACTTTC.

This chain links TRBV5-1 with TRBJ1-6, with 10 nucleotides matching TRBD1. The CDR3 is 17 amino acids. CDR1 and CDR2 from the germline V gene are SGHRS and YFSETQ. V gave up 5 bases and J gave up 1 base; unmatched junction bases: 6. CDR3 nucleotide sequence: TGCGCCAGCAGGGGCGGACAGGGGGGTTCCTATAATTCACCCCTCCACTTT. Its translation: CASRGGQGGSYNSPLHF. Supplemented by reference TRBV5-1 and TRBJ1-6, the full variable domain reads KAGVTQTPRYLIKTRGQQVTLSCSPISGHRSVSWYQQTPGQGLQFLFEYFSETQRNKGNFPGRFSGRQFSNSRSEMNVSTLELGDSALYLCASRGGQGGSYNSPLHFGNGTRLTVT.

The CDR3 loop reads CAISAGLLTDTQYF. The CDR3 DNA reads as TGTGCCATCAGTGCGGGACTTCTCACAGATACGCAGTATTTT. V is TRBV10-3 and J is TRBJ2-3; D is possibly TRBD2 (6 bases). V was trimmed by 4 bases and J by 2 bases, leaving 10 bases between them. Per the germline V gene, CDR1 is ENHRY and CDR2 is SYGVKD. This CDR3 is 14 amino acids long.

J is TRBJ2-6 and V is TRBV7-9, with 7 bases matching TRBD1. The V gene end was trimmed by 6 bases and the J gene end by 0 bases; junction bases not matched to a gene: 2. The CDR3 loop spans 15 amino acids. From germline, CDR1 is SEHNR and CDR2 FQNEAQ (reference sequence). The CDR3, as DNA: TGTGCCAGCAGTACAGGGGACTCTGGGGCCAACGTCCTGACTTTC. This gives the protein CASSTGDSGANVLTF.

In its sample, this clone was seen once. V gene TRBV7-9 combines with J gene TRBJ1-4, with D maybe TRBD1 (5 bases). CDR1 is SEHNR, CDR2 FQNEAQ, per germline (reference sequence). This CDR3 region has 12 residues. V shed 8 bases and J shed 5 bases, with 9 bases lying between them. The CDR3 DNA reads as TGTGCCAGCCGACAGACGAATGAAAAACTGTTTTTT. This encodes CASRQTNEKLFF.

This chain links TRBV6-1 with TRBJ2-4; the D gene is possibly TRBD2 (7 bases). Germline lookup yields CDR1 MNHNS and CDR2 SASEGT. The V end was cut by 0 bases, the J end by 2 bases, with 20 bases between. The CDR3 has 19 residues. The CDR3 protein is CASSEASWGGGATKNIQYF. In DNA, the CDR3 is TGTGCCAGCAGTGAAGCCTCCTGGGGAGGGGGGGCGACCAAAAACATTCAGTACTTC.

This chain connects TRBV11-2 to TRBJ2-7, with TRBD2 matching 16 bases. The germline V gene encodes CDR1 SGHAT and CDR2 FQNNGV. V was clipped by 6 bases and J by 2 bases; unmatched bases: 7. The CDR3 loop spans 17 amino acids. The DNA for the CDR3 is TGTGCCAGCAGGAAGGGACTAGCGGGAGGGAGGCCCTACGAGCAGTACTTC. Translating it yields CASRKGLAGGRPYEQYF. Filled out from reference TRBV11-2 and TRBJ2-7, the complete variable domain reads EAGVAQSPRYKIIEKRQSVAFWCNPISGHATLYWYQQILGQGPKLLIQFQNNGVVDDSQLPKDRFSAERLKGVDSTLKIQPAKLEDSAVYLCASRKGLAGGRPYEQYFGPGTRLTVT.

This clone was detected once. This chain uses TRBV7-2 with TRBJ2-1, with 8 bases identical to TRBD2. Germline V gives CDR1 SGHTA, CDR2 FQGNSA. This CDR3 is 16 amino acids long. V lost 5 bases and J lost 4; bases outside the gene matches: 10. The CDR3 sequence: CASSPVGAGGYNEQFF. CDR3 in DNA: TGTGCCAGCAGCCCCGTAGGGGCGGGAGGTTACAATGAGCAGTTCTTC. Variable domain in full (rest from reference TRBV7-2 and TRBJ2-1): GAGVSQSPSNKVTEKGKDVELRCDPISGHTALYWYRQSLGQGLEFLIYFQGNSAPDKSGLPSDRFSAERTGGSVSTLTIQRTQQEDSAVYLCASSPVGAGGYNEQFFGPGTRLTVL.

This chain uses TRBV7-8 with TRBJ1-1, with TRBD1 matching over 7 bases. V shed 5 bases and J 5 bases; nucleotides not matched to a gene: 5. Germline V CDR1 and CDR2: SGHVS, FQNEAQ. The CDR3 consists of 13 residues. DNA of the CDR3: TGTGCCAGCAGCCCGACAGGGAGGACTGAAGCTTTCTTT. This translates into CASSPTGRTEAFF.

The CDR3 is CASSAAGSSETQYF. Written as DNA, the CDR3 is TGTGCCAGCAGCGCAGCGGGCTCGTCAGAGACCCAGTACTTC. This chain uses TRBV7-3 with TRBJ2-5; possible D gene TRBD2, 6 bases. Germline V gene sequence: CDR1 SGHTA, CDR2 FQGTGA. V lost 5 bases and J 4 bases, leaving 14 bases between the germline ends. The CDR3 runs to 14 residues.

The chain uses TRBV19 and TRBJ2-1; TRBD2 is a possible D gene (5 bases). Germline CDR1 is LNHDA and CDR2 is SQIVND (reference sequence). Between the trimmed V and J ends, which lost 5 bases and 5 bases, there was a span of 16 bases. The CDR3 contains 15 residues. The CDR3 nucleotides read TGTGCCAGTAGTCTCCTGAGACTAATAGACAATGAGCAGTTCTTC. Translating it yields CASSLLRLIDNEQFF.

The chain joins TRBV7-3 to TRBJ2-5, with D perhaps TRBD2 (6 bases). Per the germline V gene, CDR1 is SGHTA and CDR2 is FQGTGA. This CDR3 is built from 15 residues. The V and J ends lost 6 bases and 2 bases respectively, with 16 bases between them. Written as DNA, the CDR3 is TGTGCCAGCAGGGGCGGTGCGGGACCGCAAGAGACCCAGTACTTC. Translated, it gives CASRGGAGPQETQYF.

The rearrangement uses TRBV25-1 and TRBJ2-1; D gene unclear. Trimming left V 2 bases short and J 9 bases short, with 8 bases between. The CDR3 consists of 12 residues. Germline V CDR1 and CDR2: MGHDK, SYGVNS. CDR3 DNA sequence: TGTGCCAGCAGTGAAAATTCGGGTGAGCAGTTCTTC. It codes for CASSENSGEQFF.

This clone was detected only once. This chain joins TRBV5-1 and TRBJ2-1; 10 positions match TRBD1. The germline gives CDR1 SGHRS, CDR2 YFSETQ. The junction had 7 bases not matched to a gene; V was cut back by 4 bases and J by 9 bases. The CDR3 runs to 14 residues. CDR3 protein: CASSQGQGRGEQFF. As DNA, the CDR3 is TGCGCCAGCAGCCAGGGACAGGGGCGGGGTGAGCAGTTCTTC.

The chain recombines TRBV5-1 with TRBJ2-3; 9 bases align to TRBD2. V lost 7 bases and J lost 3; bases outside the gene matches: 3. Germline CDR1 SGHRS, CDR2 YFSETQ. The CDR3 spans 13 residues. The CDR3 DNA follows: TGCGCCAGCCACGCGGGGGGGACAGATACGCAGTATTTT. This gives the protein CASHAGGTDTQYF.